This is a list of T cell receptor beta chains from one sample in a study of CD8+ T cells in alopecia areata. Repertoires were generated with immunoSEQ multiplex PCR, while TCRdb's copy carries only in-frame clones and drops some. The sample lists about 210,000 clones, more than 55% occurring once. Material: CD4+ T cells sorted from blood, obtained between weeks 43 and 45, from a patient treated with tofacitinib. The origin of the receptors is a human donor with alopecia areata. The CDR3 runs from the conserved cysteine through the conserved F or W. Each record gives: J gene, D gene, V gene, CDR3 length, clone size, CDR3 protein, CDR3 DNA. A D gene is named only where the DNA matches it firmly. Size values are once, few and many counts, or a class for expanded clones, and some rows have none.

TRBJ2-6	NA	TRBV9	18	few	CASSEQPQRGSGANVLTF	TGTGCCAGCAGCGAACAGCCGCAGAGGGGCTCTGGGGCCAACGTCCTGACTTTC
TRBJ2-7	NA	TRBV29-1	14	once	CSVQALITPYEQYF	TGCAGCGTTCAGGCCCTTATAACGCCCTACGAGCAGTACTTC
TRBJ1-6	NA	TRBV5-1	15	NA	CASSPDSSYNSPLHF	TGCGCCAGCAGCCCCGACAGCTCCTATAATTCACCCCTCCACTTT
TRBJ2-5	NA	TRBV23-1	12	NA	CASSPRGETQYF	TGCGCCAGCAGTCCCCGAGGCGAGACCCAGTACTTC
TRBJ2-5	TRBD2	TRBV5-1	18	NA	CASSLSGPPGLVGETQYF	TGCGCCAGCAGCTTGAGTGGACCCCCGGGACTAGTGGGCGAGACCCAGTACTTC
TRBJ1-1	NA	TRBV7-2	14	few	CASSPSGGSTEAFF	TGTGCCAGCAGCCCCTCGGGGGGCAGCACTGAAGCTTTCTTT
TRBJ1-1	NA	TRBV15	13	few	CATSGQRGTEAFF	TGTGCCACCAGCGGGCAGAGGGGCACTGAAGCTTTCTTT
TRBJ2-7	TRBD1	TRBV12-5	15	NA	CASGGGPLNSYEQYF	TGTGCTAGTGGAGGGGGCCCGCTCAATTCCTACGAGCAGTACTTC
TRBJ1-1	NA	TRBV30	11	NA	CALRLNTEAFF	TGTGCCTTGCGTCTGAACACTGAAGCTTTCTTT
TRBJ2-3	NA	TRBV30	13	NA	CAWSVMQTDTQYF	TGTGCCTGGAGTGTTATGCAGACAGATACGCAGTATTTT
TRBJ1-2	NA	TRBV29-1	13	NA	CSVDSLGVYGYTF	TGCAGCGTTGACTCCCTCGGGGTCTATGGCTACACCTTC
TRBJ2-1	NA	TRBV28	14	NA	CASSSDKTYNEQFF	TGTGCCAGCAGTTCCGACAAGACCTACAATGAGCAGTTCTTC
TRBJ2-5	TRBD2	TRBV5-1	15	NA	CASSLRTGGKETQYF	TGCGCCAGCAGCCTCCGAACGGGGGGAAAAGAGACCCAGTACTTC
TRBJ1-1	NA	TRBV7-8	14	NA	CASSITGTNTEAFF	TGTGCCAGCAGCATTACAGGGACGAACACTGAAGCTTTCTTT
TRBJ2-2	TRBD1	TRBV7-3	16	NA	CASSLDRGTATGELFF	TGTGCCAGCAGCCTGGACAGGGGAACGGCGACCGGGGAGCTGTTTTTT
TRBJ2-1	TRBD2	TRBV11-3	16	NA	CASSPTRTSENNEQFF	TGTGCCAGCAGCCCCACCCGGACTAGCGAAAACAATGAGCAGTTCTTC
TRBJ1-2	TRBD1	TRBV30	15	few	CAWSGTAGSNYGYTF	TGTGCCTGGTCAGGGACAGCAGGGAGTAACTATGGCTACACCTTC
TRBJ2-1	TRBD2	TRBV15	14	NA	CATSRERGYNEQFF	TGTGCCACCAGCAGAGAGCGGGGGTACAATGAGCAGTTCTTC
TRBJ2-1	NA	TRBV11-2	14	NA	CASSLGQFNNEQFF	TGTGCCAGCAGCTTGGGGCAGTTTAACAATGAGCAGTTCTTC
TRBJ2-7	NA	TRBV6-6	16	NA	CASSYRGFLGTWEQYF	TGTGCCAGCAGTTATAGGGGATTTCTGGGAACGTGGGAGCAGTACTTC
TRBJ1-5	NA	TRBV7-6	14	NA	CASSLVAGNQPQHF	TGTGCCAGCAGCTTAGTGGCAGGGAATCAGCCCCAGCATTTT
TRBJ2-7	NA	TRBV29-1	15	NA	CSVDDPGQPHREQYF	TGCAGCGTCGACGATCCGGGACAACCCCACCGCGAGCAGTACTTC
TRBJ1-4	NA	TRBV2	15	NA	CASSQYRDTGILLFF	TGTGCCAGCTCGCAATACCGGGACACGGGGATTCTGCTGTTTTTT
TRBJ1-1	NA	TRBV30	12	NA	CAWNQADTEAFF	TGTGCCTGGAACCAGGCAGACACTGAAGCTTTCTTT
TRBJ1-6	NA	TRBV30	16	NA	CAWSDVRATPKAPLHF	TGTGCCTGGAGTGATGTCCGGGCTACTCCAAAGGCGCCCCTCCACTTT
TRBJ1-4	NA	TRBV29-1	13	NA	CSVAGRLNEKLFF	TGCAGCGTTGCTGGACGTCTTAATGAAAAACTGTTTTTT
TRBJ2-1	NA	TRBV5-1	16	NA	CASSLAGGVSYNEQFF	TGCGCCAGCAGCTTGGCCGGCGGGGTCTCCTACAATGAGCAGTTCTTC
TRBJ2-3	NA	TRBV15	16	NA	CATSRDLAAGTDTQYF	TGTGCCACCAGCAGAGATTTGGCGGCGGGCACAGATACGCAGTATTTT
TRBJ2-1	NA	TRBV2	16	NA	CASSQLPISSYNEQFF	TGTGCCAGCAGCCAGCTTCCTATCAGCTCCTACAATGAGCAGTTCTTC
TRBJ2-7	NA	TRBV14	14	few	CASSPRDFSYEQYF	TGTGCCAGCAGCCCGCGGGACTTCTCCTACGAGCAGTACTTC
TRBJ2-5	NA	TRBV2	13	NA	CASSGDSAETQYF	TGTGCCAGCAGTGGGGATAGCGCTGAGACCCAGTACTTC
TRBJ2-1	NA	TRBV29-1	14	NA	CSVEAGTLYNEQFF	TGCAGCGTTGAAGCGGGGACATTATACAATGAGCAGTTCTTC
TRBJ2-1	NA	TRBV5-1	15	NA	CASTRDHSSYNEQFF	TGCGCCAGCACGCGGGACCACAGCTCCTACAATGAGCAGTTCTTC
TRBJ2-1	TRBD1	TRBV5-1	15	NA	CASSLPTGGQDEQFF	TGCGCCAGCAGCCTACCGACAGGGGGGCAAGATGAGCAGTTCTTC
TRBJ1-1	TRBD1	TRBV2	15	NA	CASSGGTGRTTEAFF	TGTGCCAGCAGTGGGGGGACAGGGCGGACCACTGAAGCTTTCTTT
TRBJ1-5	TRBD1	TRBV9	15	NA	CASSVGGTEDQPQHF	TGTGCCAGCAGCGTAGGTGGGACAGAGGATCAGCCCCAGCATTTT
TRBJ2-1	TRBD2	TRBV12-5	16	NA	CASGLVRGSGGPEQFF	TGTGCTAGTGGTTTGGTACGTGGTAGCGGGGGTCCTGAGCAGTTCTTC
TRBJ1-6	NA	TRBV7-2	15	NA	CASSKGRVENSPLHF	TGTGCCAGCAGCAAGGGCCGGGTGGAGAATTCACCCCTCCACTTT
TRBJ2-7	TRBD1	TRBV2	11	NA	CARGQGDEQYF	TGTGCCAGAGGACAGGGTGACGAGCAGTACTTC
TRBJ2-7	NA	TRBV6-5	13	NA	CASSYGASYEQYF	TGTGCCAGCAGTTACGGCGCTTCCTACGAGCAGTACTTC
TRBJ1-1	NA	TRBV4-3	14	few	CASSQEGGGTEAFF	TGCGCCAGCAGCCAAGAGGGGGGAGGCACTGAAGCTTTCTTT
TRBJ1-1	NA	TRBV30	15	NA	CAWSIGLQGNTEAFF	TGTGCCTGGAGCATAGGATTGCAGGGGAACACTGAAGCTTTCTTT
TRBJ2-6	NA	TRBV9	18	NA	CASSPLREEHSGANVLTF	TGTGCCAGCAGCCCCCTAAGGGAAGAACACTCTGGGGCCAACGTCCTGACTTTC
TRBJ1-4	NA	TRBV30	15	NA	CAWSVPTGSNEKLFF	TGTGCCTGGAGTGTACCCACAGGGTCGAATGAAAAACTGTTTTTT
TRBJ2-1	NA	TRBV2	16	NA	CASSESERSSYNEQFF	TGTGCCAGCAGTGAAAGCGAGCGGAGCTCCTACAATGAGCAGTTCTTC
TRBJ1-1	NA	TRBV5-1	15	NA	CASSSFGYDVTEAFF	TGCGCCAGCAGCTCCTTCGGTTATGATGTGACTGAAGCTTTCTTT
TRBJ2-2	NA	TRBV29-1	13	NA	CSAVPGGTGELFF	TGCAGCGCCGTACCAGGGGGGACCGGGGAGCTGTTTTTT
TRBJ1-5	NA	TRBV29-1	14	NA	CSVSLGGRDQPQHF	TGCAGCGTCTCCTTGGGGGGGAGGGATCAGCCCCAGCATTTT
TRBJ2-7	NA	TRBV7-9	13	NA	CASSFVEGYEQYF	TGTGCCAGCAGCTTTGTAGAGGGCTACGAGCAGTACTTC
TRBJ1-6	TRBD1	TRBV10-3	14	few	CATSGTGPDSPLHF	TGTGCCACCTCCGGGACAGGGCCGGATTCACCCCTCCACTTT